The T cell receptor beta chain under discussion was sequenced for a study of tumor-infiltrating lymphocytes in primary liver carcinoma. Overall study findings and caveats: Reduced overlap was seen in tumor-adjacent and tumor-blood pairs versus tumor region pairs.

The authors made TCR beta cDNA from 400 to 600 ng total RNA with a constant-region primer. Library construction for TCR beta comprised three nested multiplex PCR rounds performed with slightly modified ARM-PCR. PCR rounds one and two used TRBV1-TRBV30 forward primers with a C-beta reverse primer for around 9 cycles each. TCRdb processed the multiplex PCR reads anew with MiXCR; each CDR3 protein has one entry. Of over 95,000 distinct CDR3 sequences in the sample, around three quarters were seen once. In regard to this clonotype: Its specificity is unknown. The junction does not match germline at one end; this may be a read error.

Co-extracted RNA and DNA came from 20-30 mg of unsorted bulk tissue. Germline values: CDR1 SGHNT, CDR2 YENEEA. The CDR3 length is 15 residues. The material sequenced was liver tumor tissue from sampling region 5. Subset reported: tumor region T5, tumor centre. The clonotype originates from a woman in her sixties or seventies with primary liver carcinoma and hepatitis B virus infection. This chain connects TRBV11-3 to TRBJ2-2, with 10 bases identical to TRBD1. The CDR3 DNA reads TGTGCCAACAGCCCCTGGACAGGGGGGGCCGGGGAGCTGTTTTTT. As protein: CANSPWTGGAGELFF.